This TCR beta chain derives from a study of T cells after yellow fever vaccination. The study's findings and limits: The bulk population could contribute abundant contaminating clonotypes to FACS-sorted repertoires.

Concerning this clonotype: No antigen is known for it.

TCRdb fed the 5' RACE reads into MiXCR, producing one record per CDR3 protein. Among hundreds of thousands of distinct CDR3 sequences listed, roughly 12% were seen once. Source: PBMCs, taken on the day of the yellow fever booster vaccination. The origin of this receptor is a man aged 25-40 years who received the YFV17D yellow fever vaccine.

The CDR3 coding sequence is TGTGCCAGCAGTCCGTACAGGGGCTACGAGCAGTACTTC. It is translated as CASSPYRGYEQYF. The V gene is TRBV27, the J gene TRBJ2-7; 7 bases line up with TRBD1. Trimming cost V 5 bases and J 3 bases; bases outside gene matches: 4. Germline V CDR1 and CDR2: MNHEY, SMNVEV (reference sequence). This CDR3 comprises 13 residues.